One T cell receptor beta chain is described in this entry. The target antigen is unknown. Ineligible for inclusion were patients with other autoimmune diseases, uncontrolled infections, pregnancy or lactation. The CDR3 spans 17 residues. The V gene's germline CDR1 is SGHDN and CDR2 FVKESK. V lost 5 bases and J lost 2; bases outside the gene matches: 7. The data were taken from a study of Graves' ophthalmopathy and Graves' hyperthyroidism. Study results and limitations: A roughly 81% specificity and just under 90% sensitivity were achieved by a 13-signature model that separated ophthalmopathy from stable hyperthyroidism.

Amplifying from RNA transcripts, the study obtained TCR beta CDR3 regions. In the first round, RT-PCR was carried out with HTBI primers, and a multiplex PCR formed the second round. Using its own MiXCR run on the multiplex PCR reads, TCRdb lists one record per CDR3 protein. Among over 150,000 distinct CDR3 sequences listed, over 35% were seen once. The rearrangement uses TRBV14 and TRBJ2-5; TRBD2 matches at 14 bases. This sequence was found in a woman between 40 and 50 years old with Graves' ophthalmopathy. The sequenced sample consisted of peripheral blood. CDR3 coding DNA: TGTGCCAGCAGCGCGGGACTAGCGGGAGTTACACAAGAGACCCAGTACTTC. It codes for CASSAGLAGVTQETQYF.